The clone carrying this T cell receptor (beta chain) was found once. Its antigen is undetermined. The record originates from a study of cytomegalovirus exposure and HLA in healthy donors. Study-level points and caveats: Analyses of presence and absence presupposed an approximately uniform sequencing depth across donors. Accurate prediction of most subjects' HLA-A and HLA-B alleles from TCR beta sequences was reported. A later analysis found that most CMV-associated TCR beta chains appeared HLA-restricted.

Amplification used 60 Vbeta primers and 13 Jbeta primers. Study processing details: In a later analysis, around 10 million of about 80 million unique beta chains occurred in at least two donors. Measured with immunoSEQ multiplex PCR; TCRdb has only the in-frame clones, and not every one. The DNA gave D and trimming, while V, J and clone size come from that table. The sample lists under 80,000 clones; approximately 67% were seen once. Germline V gene lookup returns CDR1 MNHEY and CDR2 SMNVEV (reference sequence). After removal of 5 bases from V and 10 bases from J, the junction contained 14 bases not matched to a gene. CDR3 length equals 15 residues.

This clonotype was obtained from a woman in her twenties or thirties in good health and CMV-seronegative. Sequenced: PBMCs. This sequence joins TRBV27 and TRBJ2-1, with TRBD1 identical over 7 bases. In DNA form, the CDR3 reads TGTGCCAGCAGTCTTAGACAGGGCCGGTACAGCGAGCAGTTCTTC. Protein product: CASSLRQGRYSEQFF.